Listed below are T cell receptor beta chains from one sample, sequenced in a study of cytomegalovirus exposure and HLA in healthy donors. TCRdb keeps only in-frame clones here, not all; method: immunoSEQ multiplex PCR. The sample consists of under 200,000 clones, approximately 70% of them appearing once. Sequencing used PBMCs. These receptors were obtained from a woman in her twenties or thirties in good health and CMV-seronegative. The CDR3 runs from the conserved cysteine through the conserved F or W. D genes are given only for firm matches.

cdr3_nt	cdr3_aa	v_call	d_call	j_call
TGTGCCAGCAGCTCCCCCGGTCAGCCCCAGCATTTT	CASSSPGQPQHF	TRBV6-6	-	TRBJ1-5
TGCGCCAGCAGCCATCCGGGACAGGGGCGCGCCGGGGAGCTGTTTTTT	CASSHPGQGRAGELFF	TRBV4-1	TRBD1	TRBJ2-2
TGTGCCTGGAGTGGCGGGGCGGGTACAGATACGCAGTATTTT	CAWSGGAGTDTQYF	TRBV30	-	TRBJ2-3
TGTGCCAGCAGAAGCTCTAGCGGGGGGGCTTTCACCGGGGAGCTGTTTTTT	CASRSSSGGAFTGELFF	TRBV7-9	TRBD2	TRBJ2-2
TGTGCCAGCAGCCATTTTGGGAGCGGGGAAGATACGCAGTATTTT	CASSHFGSGEDTQYF	TRBV7-6	TRBD2	TRBJ2-3
TGCGCCAGCAGCCAAGTAAGACAGGGTAGAGGGACCGAAGCTTTCTTT	CASSQVRQGRGTEAFF	TRBV4-1	TRBD1	TRBJ1-1
TGTGCCACCACCTCAGCGGGGGGGCGGATCGGAGAGACCCAGTACTTC	CATTSAGGRIGETQYF	TRBV15	TRBD2	TRBJ2-5
TGTGCCAGCAGCTACGCCCCCGACAGAGTTAATTTGAACACTGAAGCTTTCTTT	CASSYAPDRVNLNTEAFF	TRBV7-9	-	TRBJ1-1
TGTGCCAGCAGCTTAAGGGGTGCCGGGAACTATGGCTACACCTTC	CASSLRGAGNYGYTF	TRBV27	-	TRBJ1-2
TGTGCCACCCGACTAGCGGGAGTTGGCAATGAGCAGTTCTTC	CATRLAGVGNEQFF	TRBV19	TRBD2	TRBJ2-1
TGTGCCAGCAGCGTACAGGGAGGCAATCAGCCCCAGCATTTT	CASSVQGGNQPQHF	TRBV7-2	-	TRBJ1-5
TGTGCCAGCTCACCAGTAGAGAATCAGCCCCAGCATTTT	CASSPVENQPQHF	TRBV18	-	TRBJ1-5
TGTGCTAGTGGTTTTGGCCCGGAAAAACTGTTTTTT	CASGFGPEKLFF	TRBV12-5	-	TRBJ1-4
TGCGCCAGCAGCCAAGATACGAGCAATGAGCAGTTCTTC	CASSQDTSNEQFF	TRBV4-3	-	TRBJ2-1